The 10 T cell receptor beta chains given below trace back to one sample, sequenced in a study of blood T cells in healthy people across ages. Next came a second PCR, run for about 7 to 12 cycles, which used a sample-barcoded 5' primer along with a J-beta primer mix. TCRdb recomputed calls from the 5' RACE reads with MiXCR, one row per CDR3 protein. The sample carries around 1.5 million distinct CDR3 sequences, around two fifths recorded once. Material: blood. The source of these receptors is a young woman in good health.

This clonotype came up a few times. This chain links TRBV18 with TRBJ2-7; D gene ambiguous. The germline V gene encodes CDR1 KGHSH and CDR2 LQKENI. The CDR3 is 12 amino acids. The V gene lost 4 bases and the J gene lost 6 bases, with 10 bases spanning the gap. The DNA for the CDR3 is TGTGCCAGCTCACTCCTCCCCTGCGAGCAGTACTTC. The encoded protein is CASSLLPCEQYF.

This clonotype has more than one count but fewer than ten. This rearrangement joins TRBV3-1 to TRBJ2-3; D is perhaps TRBD1 or TRBD2 (5 bases each). Germline CDR1 LGHDT, CDR2 YNNKEL (reference sequence). CDR3 length: 16 amino acids. V lost 1 base to trimming and J lost 3 bases, with 14 bases between them. CDR3 residues: CASSQVFEGLTDTQYF. The CDR3 region has the DNA TGTGCCAGCAGCCAAGTATTCGAGGGGTTGACAGATACGCAGTATTTT.

The chain employs TRBV12-3 or TRBV12-4 and TRBJ2-4; TRBD1 might be the D (6 bases). The V and J ends lost 7 bases and 13 bases respectively, with 23 bases between them. This CDR3 comprises 14 residues. The CDR3 region is CASTRQDVVSEQYF. CDR3 coding DNA: TGTGCCAGCACCAGACAGGATGTGGTGAGTGAGCAGTACTTC.

This chain links TRBV20-1 with TRBJ2-3, with D possibly matching TRBD2 (5 bases). In germline, CDR1 is DFQATT, CDR2 SNEGSKA (reference sequence). V lost 0 bases to trimming and J lost 5 bases, with 6 bases between them. This CDR3 is 12 amino acids long. Here the CDR3 DNA reads TGCAGTGCTAGAGACCGGGGAGATACGCAGTATTTT. The encoded protein is CSARDRGDTQYF.

The chain employs TRBV27 and TRBJ1-5, with D possibly matching TRBD1 (6 bases). The V gene lost 5 bases and the J gene lost 6 bases, with 17 bases spanning the gap. Germline V CDR1 and CDR2: MNHEY, SMNVEV (reference sequence). The CDR3 runs 15 residues. In nucleotides, the CDR3 is TGTGCCAGCAGTGGTACAGGGTTGGGCAGTCAGCCCCAGCATTTT. It is translated as CASSGTGLGSQPQHF.

This clonotype was counted between two and nine times. The rearrangement uses TRBV5-5 and TRBJ1-6, with TRBD1 matching over 8 bases. Looked up from germline, CDR1 is SGHKS and CDR2 is YYEKEE (reference sequence). Trimming removed 4 bases from V and 0 bases from J; junction bases left unmatched: 6. There are 17 residues in the CDR3. Here the CDR3 reads CASSVDRGGSYNSPLHF. For the CDR3, the DNA is TGTGCCAGCAGCGTAGACAGGGGAGGCTCCTATAATTCACCCCTCCACTTT.

The chain links TRBV10-3 to TRBJ2-7, with 8 bases identical to TRBD2. The DNA matches TRBJ2-5 better at its end, which makes the J call doubtful. The CDR3 loop spans 16 amino acids. Germline V gives CDR1 ENHRY, CDR2 SYGVKD. The CDR3 here is CAISPPGGGSSETQYF. The CDR3 DNA follows: TGTGCCATCAGCCCCCCAGGCGGGGGGTCCTCAGAGACCCAGTACTTC.

The V gene is TRBV20-1, the J gene TRBJ1-5; 10 positions match TRBD1. J lost 0 bases, V lost 5 bases, and 10 bases had no gene match. This CDR3 contains 17 residues. CDR1 is DFQATT and CDR2 is SNEGSKA in the germline V gene (reference sequence). CDR3 region: CSAAGTGAQYSNQPQHF. CDR3 coding DNA: TGCAGTGCTGCCGGGACAGGGGCTCAATATAGCAATCAGCCCCAGCATTTT.

This clonotype was counted a few times. The chain joins TRBV10-3 to TRBJ2-1, with D tentatively TRBD2 (6 bases). V lost 2 bases to trimming and J lost 0 bases, with 11 bases between them. Germline CDR1 reads ENHRY; CDR2 reads SYGVKD. The CDR3 has 16 residues. CDR3 nucleotide sequence: TGTGCCATCAGTGAGCCTCCCGGGAGCTCCTACAATGAGCAGTTCTTC. Its protein product is CAISEPPGSSYNEQFF.

V usage is TRBV30 and J usage is TRBJ2-2, with D possibly matching TRBD2 (6 bases). V was cut by 2 bases and J by 0 bases, with 10 bases left in between. The CDR3 consists of 15 residues. Per the germline V gene, CDR1 is GTSNPN and CDR2 is SVGIG (reference sequence). The DNA of the CDR3 is TGTGCCTGGAGTAGGCGGGATCCGAACACCGGGGAGCTGTTTTTT. This encodes CAWSRRDPNTGELFF. The full variable domain, completed using reference TRBV30 and TRBJ2-2, is SQTIHQWPATLVQPVGSPLSLECTVEGTSNPNLYWYRQAAGRGLQLLFYSVGIGQISSEVPQNLSASRPQDRQFILSSKKLLLSDSGFYLCAWSRRDPNTGELFFGEGSRLTVL.